This T cell receptor beta chain was observed in a study of CD8 T cells in ankylosing spondylitis. TCRdb passed the 5' RACE reads through MiXCR, listing each CDR3 protein once. The data show roughly 240,000 distinct CDR3 sequences, 8.2% seen once. This CDR3 contains 19 residues. V shed 7 bases, J shed 0 bases, and the junction held 12 bases outside the gene matches. Germline assignment: CDR1 SGHAT and CDR2 FQNNGV. This clonotype was observed many times. This receptor was taken from a female donor with ankylosing spondylitis or in good health (not recorded which). Sequences were obtained from blood, either unsorted or a sorted T cell fraction (not recorded which). The chain couples TRBV11-2 to TRBJ2-3; 14 bases agree with TRBD2. The CDR3 region has the DNA TGTGCCAGCACCTCCAGAGGGACTAGCGGGAGAGCGAGCACAGATACGCAGTATTTT. Its protein product is CASTSRGTSGRASTDTQYF.